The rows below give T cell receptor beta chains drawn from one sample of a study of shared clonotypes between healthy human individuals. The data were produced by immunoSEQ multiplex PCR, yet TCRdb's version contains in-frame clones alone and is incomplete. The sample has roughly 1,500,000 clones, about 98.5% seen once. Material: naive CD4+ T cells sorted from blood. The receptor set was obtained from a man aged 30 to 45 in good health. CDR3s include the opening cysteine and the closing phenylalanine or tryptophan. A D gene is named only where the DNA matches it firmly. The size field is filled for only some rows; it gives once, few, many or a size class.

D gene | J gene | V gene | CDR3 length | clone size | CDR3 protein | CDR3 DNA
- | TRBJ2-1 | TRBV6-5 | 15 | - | CASSLDTSSYNEQFF | TGTGCCAGCAGCTTGGACACGAGCTCCTACAATGAGCAGTTCTTC
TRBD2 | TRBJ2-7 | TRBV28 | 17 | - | CASSSIRRAGSTYEQYF | TGTGCCAGCAGTTCCATACGTAGAGCGGGGTCAACCTACGAGCAGTACTTC
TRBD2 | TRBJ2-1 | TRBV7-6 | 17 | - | CASSFLAGVGSYNEQFF | TGTGCCAGCAGCTTCCTAGCGGGAGTAGGTTCCTACAATGAGCAGTTCTTC
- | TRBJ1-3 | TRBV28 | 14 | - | CASSFSGRGNTIYF | TGTGCCAGCAGTTTCTCCGGGCGAGGAAACACCATATATTTT
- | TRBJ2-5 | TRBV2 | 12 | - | CASSELQETQYF | TGTGCCAGCAGTGAGTTGCAAGAGACCCAGTACTTC
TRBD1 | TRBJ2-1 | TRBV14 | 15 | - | CASSQDTGGLAEQFF | TGTGCCAGCAGCCAAGACACAGGGGGATTAGCTGAGCAGTTCTTC
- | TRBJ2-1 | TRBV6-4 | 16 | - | CASTTGRGSPRDEQFF | TGTGCCAGCACCACCGGTAGGGGCTCACCAAGGGATGAGCAGTTCTTC
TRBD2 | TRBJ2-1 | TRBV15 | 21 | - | CATSRPPGLAGVAVGNSEQFF | TGTGCCACCAGCAGACCCCCGGGACTAGCGGGAGTAGCGGTGGGGAATAGTGAGCAGTTCTTC
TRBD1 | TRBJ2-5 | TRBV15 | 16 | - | CATSFGQGRGQETQYF | TGTGCCACCAGCTTTGGACAGGGGAGGGGGCAAGAGACCCAGTACTTC
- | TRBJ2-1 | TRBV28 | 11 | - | CASTSFNEQFF | TGTGCCAGCACTAGTTTCAATGAGCAGTTCTTC
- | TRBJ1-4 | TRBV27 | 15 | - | CASSLGKGHNEKLFF | TGTGCCAGCAGTTTAGGAAAGGGACATAACGAAAAACTGTTTTTT
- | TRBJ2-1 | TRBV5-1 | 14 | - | CASRAEPTYNEQFF | TGCGCCAGCAGGGCCGAGCCAACGTACAATGAGCAGTTCTTC
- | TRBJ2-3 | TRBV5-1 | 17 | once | CASSFPPGKLSTDTQYF | TGCGCCAGCAGCTTCCCCCCGGGGAAGCTTTCCACAGATACGCAGTATTTT
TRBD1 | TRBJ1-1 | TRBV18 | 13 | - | CASSPTGGIEAFF | TGTGCCAGCTCACCAACAGGGGGTATTGAAGCTTTCTTT
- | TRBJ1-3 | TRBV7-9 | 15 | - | CASSLGQRKGNTIYF | TGTGCCAGCAGCTTAGGACAGCGTAAAGGAAACACCATATATTTT
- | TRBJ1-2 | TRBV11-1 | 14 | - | CASSPDVGMGGYTF | TGTGCCAGCAGCCCCGATGTGGGGATGGGCGGCTACACCTTC
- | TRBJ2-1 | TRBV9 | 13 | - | CASKPSEYNEQFF | TGTGCCAGCAAGCCTAGCGAATACAATGAGCAGTTCTTC
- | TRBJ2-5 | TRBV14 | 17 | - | CASSQEEGLLSRKTQYF | TGTGCCAGCAGCCAAGAGGAGGGGTTATTAAGTCGGAAGACCCAGTACTTC
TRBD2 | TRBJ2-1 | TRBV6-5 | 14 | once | CASSRLAGVYEQFF | TGTGCCAGCAGTAGACTAGCGGGAGTATACGAGCAGTTCTTC
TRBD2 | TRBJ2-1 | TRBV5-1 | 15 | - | CASSFPGLAYNEQFF | TGCGCCAGCAGCTTCCCGGGACTAGCCTACAATGAGCAGTTCTTC
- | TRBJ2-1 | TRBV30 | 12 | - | CAWSRGGNEQFF | TGTGCCTGGAGTAGGGGGGGCAATGAGCAGTTCTTC
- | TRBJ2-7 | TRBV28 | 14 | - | CASRDLGFSYEQYF | TGTGCCAGCAGGGACCTTGGCTTCTCCTACGAGCAGTACTTC
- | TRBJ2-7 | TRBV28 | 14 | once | CASSLRGNVDEQYF | TGTGCCAGCAGTTTGAGGGGTAACGTCGACGAGCAGTACTTC
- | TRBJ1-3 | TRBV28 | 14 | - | CASSLASLGNTIYF | TGTGCCAGCAGTTTGGCGAGCCTCGGAAACACCATATATTTT
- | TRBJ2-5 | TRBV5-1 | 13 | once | CASSPDGSETQYF | TGCGCCAGCAGCCCGGATGGATCTGAGACCCAGTACTTC
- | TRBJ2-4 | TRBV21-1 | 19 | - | CASSLKIPGQGALRNIQYF | TGTGCCAGCAGCCTAAAAATCCCGGGACAGGGGGCTTTACGAAACATTCAGTACTTC
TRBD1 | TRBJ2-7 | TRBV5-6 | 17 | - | CASSRMTGTPLNYEQYF | TGTGCCAGCAGCCGGATGACAGGGACCCCACTTAACTACGAGCAGTACTTC
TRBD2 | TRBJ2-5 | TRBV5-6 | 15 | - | CASSLKAGVLETQYF | TGTGCCAGCAGCTTGAAGGCGGGAGTATTGGAGACCCAGTACTTC
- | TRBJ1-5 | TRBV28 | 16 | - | CASSLWGLSSNQPQHF | TGTGCCAGCAGTTTATGGGGACTGAGTAGCAATCAGCCCCAGCATTTT
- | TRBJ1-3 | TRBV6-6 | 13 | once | CASSYSNGNTIYF | TGTGCCAGCAGTTACTCAAACGGAAACACCATATATTTT
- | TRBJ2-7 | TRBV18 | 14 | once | CASSPRDISYEQYF | TGTGCCAGCTCACCACGGGACATCTCCTACGAGCAGTACTTC
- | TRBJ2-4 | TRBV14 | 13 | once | CASSRTPTTERYF | TGTGCCAGCAGCCGGACCCCTACGACTGAGCGGTACTTC
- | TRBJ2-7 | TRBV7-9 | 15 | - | CASSLASSSYYEQYF | TGTGCCAGCAGCTTAGCGAGCAGCTCCTACTACGAGCAGTACTTC
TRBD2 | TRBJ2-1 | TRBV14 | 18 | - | CASSSRRSGLTNYNEQFF | TGTGCCAGCAGCTCAAGAAGGTCGGGACTAACGAACTACAATGAGCAGTTCTTC
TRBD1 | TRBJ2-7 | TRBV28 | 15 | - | CASSLFRTGSNEQYF | TGTGCCAGCAGTTTATTCCGGACAGGGTCCAACGAGCAGTACTTC
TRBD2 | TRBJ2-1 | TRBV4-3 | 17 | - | CASSRALTSGSLYEQFF | TGCGCCAGCAGCCGGGCGCTAACTAGCGGGAGTTTGTATGAGCAGTTCTTC
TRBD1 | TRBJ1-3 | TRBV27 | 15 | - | CASSITGGSGNTIYF | TGTGCCAGCAGTATAACAGGGGGATCTGGAAACACCATATATTTT
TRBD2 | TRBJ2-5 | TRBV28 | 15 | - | CASSSMGLAEETQYF | TGTGCCAGCAGTTCCATGGGACTAGCGGAAGAGACCCAGTACTTC
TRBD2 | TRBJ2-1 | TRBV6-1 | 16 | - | CASSEPGLGGNNEQFF | TGTGCCAGCAGTGAGCCGGGACTCGGGGGGAACAATGAGCAGTTCTTC
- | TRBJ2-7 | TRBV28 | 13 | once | CASSSPEGGEQYF | TGTGCCAGCAGTTCCCCGGAGGGAGGCGAGCAGTACTTC
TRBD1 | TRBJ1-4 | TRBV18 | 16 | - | CASSPRGTASNEKLFF | TGTGCCAGCTCACCACGCGGGACAGCTTCTAATGAAAAACTGTTTTTT
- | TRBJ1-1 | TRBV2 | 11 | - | CASSENTEAFF | TGTGCCAGCAGTGAGAACACTGAAGCTTTCTTT
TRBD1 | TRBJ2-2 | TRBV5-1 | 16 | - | CASSDPRDRDTGELFF | TGCGCCAGCAGCGACCCCCGGGACAGAGACACCGGGGAGCTGTTTTTT
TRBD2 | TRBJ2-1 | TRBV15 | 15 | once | CATSREAGGTNEQFF | TGTGCCACCAGCAGAGAAGCGGGAGGGACCAATGAGCAGTTCTTC